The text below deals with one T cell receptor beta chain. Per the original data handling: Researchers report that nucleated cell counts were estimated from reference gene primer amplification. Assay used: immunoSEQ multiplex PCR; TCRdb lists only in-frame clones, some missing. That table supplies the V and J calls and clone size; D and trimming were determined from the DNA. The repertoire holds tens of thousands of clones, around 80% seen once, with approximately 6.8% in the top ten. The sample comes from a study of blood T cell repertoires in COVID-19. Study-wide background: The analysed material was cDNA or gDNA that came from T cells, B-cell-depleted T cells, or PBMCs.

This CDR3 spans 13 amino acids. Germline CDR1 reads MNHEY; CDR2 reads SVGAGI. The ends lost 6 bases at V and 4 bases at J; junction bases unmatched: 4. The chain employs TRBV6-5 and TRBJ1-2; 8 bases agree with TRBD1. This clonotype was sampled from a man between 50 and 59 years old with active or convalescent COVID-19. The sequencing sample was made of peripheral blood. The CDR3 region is CASRLTGAYGYTF. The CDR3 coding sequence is TGTGCCAGCAGGCTGACAGGGGCCTATGGCTACACCTTC.